The 2 T cell receptor beta chains listed next were all sequenced from one sample in a study of blood T cell repertoires in COVID-19. This table comes from immunoSEQ multiplex PCR, and its TCRdb copy is limited to in-frame clones, with some not included. The sample lists 110,000 to 150,000 clones; around 90% were seen once. The specimen was peripheral blood. Receptors originate from a woman in her forties or fifties with acute or convalescent COVID-19.

The rearrangement joins TRBV19 to TRBJ1-6; 10 positions match TRBD1. This CDR3 spans 17 amino acids. In germline, CDR1 is LNHDA, CDR2 SQIVND (reference sequence). After removal of 5 bases from V and 2 bases from J, the junction contained 6 bases not matched to a gene. CDR3: CASSPGTGVAYNSPLHF. Here the CDR3 DNA reads TGTGCCAGTAGTCCAGGGACAGGGGTCGCCTATAATTCACCCCTCCACTTT.

This chain connects TRBV5-1 to TRBJ1-6; TRBD1 matches 8 bases. V lost 3 bases and J lost 7; bases outside the gene matches: 9. Germline-derived CDR1 and CDR2 are SGHRS and YFSETQ. This CDR3 is built from 16 residues. CDR3 sequence reads: CASSSTTRQGNSPLHF. The CDR3 bases are TGCGCCAGCAGCTCCACCACCAGACAGGGGAATTCACCCCTCCACTTT.